This T cell receptor beta chain was captured in a study of blood T cell repertoires in COVID-19 (dated by TCRdb to about 2020). Broadly, across the study: Samples covering the acute and convalescent phases of COVID-19 were provided by collaborators in the United States, Italy and Spain. The material from the prospective study consisted of cDNA or gDNA derived from T cells, B-cell-depleted T cells, or PBMCs. Deeply sampled blood TCRbeta repertoires from subjects exposed to, actively infected with, or recovered from COVID-19 were included in the dataset. The repertoires were released in a freely available public database intended as a resource for research on the immune response to SARS-CoV-2. Samples came from the ongoing ImmuneRACE study (first 160 participants) plus 1,254 subjects from 6 global collaborators. Nearly every sample came with metadata listing a de-identified subject ID, COVID-19 status, age in years and sex. Where available, HLA class I and class II types were obtained from metadata supplied by the sample provider rather than from assay-based typing. General conclusions and limits of the study: Clinical and demographic metadata were provided uncurated, with the amount varying by source and participant.

TCRbeta CDR3 regions were amplified from genomic DNA by means of the immunoSEQ Assay, a bias-controlled multiplex PCR. On the authors' methods: Nucleated cell counts per sample were estimated from amplification of reference gene primers within the assay. To quantify the absolute abundance of each unique TCRbeta CDR3 rearrangement, sequence reads were collapsed and filtered. For each sample, productive Simpson clonality was calculated as the square root of Simpson's diversity index over productive rearrangements. TCRdb mirrors the immuneACCESS table, restricted to in-frame sequences. Some clones are absent from its copies; in checked studies, under half trace to an unresolved V gene, and the reason for the others is unknown. V, J and clone size were drawn from that table, and D and trimming were deduced from the DNA. The sample data list some 300,000 clones, and nearly 90% of these were observed just once. The ten biggest clones cover less than 3.5% of the sample.

V lost 4 bases and J lost 2 bases, and the count of bases not matched to a germline gene is 5. The germline V gene (reference sequence) sets CDR1 to SEHNR and CDR2 to FQNEAQ. The CDR3 starts with the cysteine, ends with the phenylalanine, and has 15 residues. CDR3 DNA is the only sequence kept; it has 45 bases, read in frame from the first base. In the prospective study, participants were about 18 to 95 years old, resided in approximately 22 geographic areas of the United States, and were enrolled through a virtual design. In the prospective study, cohorts were assigned on the basis of participant-reported clinical history obtained from a screening survey and a study questionnaire. Exposed participants had been in contact with someone with a PCR-confirmed or clinician-diagnosed COVID-19 case within 2 weeks of study entry. In the prospective study, mobile phlebotomists collected whole blood, serum and a nasopharyngeal or oropharyngeal swab from each participant. Participants in the prospective study had the option to provide additional blood draws and questionnaires over a roughly 2-month period. Before DNA extraction, prospective study blood samples were shipped either frozen or at room temperature.

This clone was observed once. Its specific antigen is unknown. No base-level quality is on record; no much larger clone is a single base apart. The chain joins TRBV7-9 to TRBJ2-7; 10 middle bases align to TRBD2. The sequencing input was PBMCs or T cells enriched from blood (not recorded which). This TCR came from a woman aged 50 to 60 who had been exposed to COVID-19. The DNA sequence follows: TGTGCCAGCAGCTGGCTAGCGGGGGCAACCTACGAGCAGTACTTC. Its amino acids are CASSWLAGATYEQYF.